This T cell receptor (beta chain) is from a study of T cell repertoires in cytomegalovirus infection. Overall study context: Signatures in public TCR beta sequences pointed to both CMV infection and matching HLA type.

MiXCR was run by TCRdb on the reads, yielding one entry per CDR3 protein. This repertoire shows fewer than 200,000 distinct CDR3 sequences, approximately 9.7% found once; its top ten account for approximately 4.2%. The trim removed 5 bases at V and 3 bases at J, leaving 9 bases unmatched. CDR1 is SGHTA, CDR2 FQGNSA, per germline. This CDR3 region has 15 residues. This clonotype was detected many times. What it recognizes is unknown. Points from the study as a whole: HLA-C-restricted CMV clonotypes gave the most frequent clonotype in two of eight donors.

The sequenced sample consisted of PBMCs. The chain uses TRBV7-2 and TRBJ2-7, with TRBD2 matching over 8 bases. This clonotype was sampled from a human donor in good health (CMV status not recorded). Some clones in this sample may be carry-over from other donors' samples. This CDR3 reads CASSTSRGTSYEQYF. The CDR3 region has the DNA TGTGCCAGCAGCACAAGTCGGGGGACTAGCTACGAGCAGTACTTC.